This T cell receptor beta chain appears in the sequencing data of a study of cytomegalovirus exposure and HLA in healthy donors. Across the whole study: The 120 validation repertoires matched the approximately 670 first-cohort repertoires in platform, a later analysis reported. Study-level results: Subsequent analysis found a tendency for first-cohort TCR clusters to co-occur within the roughly 130 validation repertoires. Some TCR beta chains (roughly 150 of them) were listed as cytomegalovirus-associated.

Data came from immunoSEQ multiplex PCR; TCRdb stores just in-frame clones and leaves some out. Altogether some 150,000 clones are present, roughly 89% being singletons, with the ten largest covering 9% to 9.5%. V lost 6 bases, J lost 5 bases, and 10 bases stayed unmatched. Germline values: CDR1 SQVTM, CDR2 ANQGSEA. CDR3 size: 13 residues. This clone was seen a handful of times. Its matching antigen is unknown. Sequenced input: PBMCs. V and J are TRBV29-1 and TRBJ2-7; 7 nucleotides align to TRBD1. The origin of this receptor is a woman aged 18 to 35 in good health and CMV-seropositive. The CDR3 loop reads CSVAGTEGHEQYF. In nucleotides, the CDR3 is TGCAGCGTGGCCGGGACAGAGGGGCACGAGCAGTACTTC.